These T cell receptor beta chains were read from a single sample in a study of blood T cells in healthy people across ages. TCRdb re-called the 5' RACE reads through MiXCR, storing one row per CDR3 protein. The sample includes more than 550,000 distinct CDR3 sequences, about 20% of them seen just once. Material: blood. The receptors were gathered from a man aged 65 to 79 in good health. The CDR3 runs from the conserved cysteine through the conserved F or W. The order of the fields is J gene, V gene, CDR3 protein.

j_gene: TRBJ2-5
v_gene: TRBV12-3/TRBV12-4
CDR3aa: CASSPSGAALETQYF

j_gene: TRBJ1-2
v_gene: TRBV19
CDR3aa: CASSQRSGLSRF

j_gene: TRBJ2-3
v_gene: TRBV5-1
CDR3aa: CASSTRAGAGTDTQYF

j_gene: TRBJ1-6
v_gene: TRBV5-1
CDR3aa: CASSLEVADSPLHF

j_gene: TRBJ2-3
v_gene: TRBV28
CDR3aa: CASSFGQGPTDTQYF

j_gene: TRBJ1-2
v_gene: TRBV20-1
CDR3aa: CSARGTGGNYGYTF

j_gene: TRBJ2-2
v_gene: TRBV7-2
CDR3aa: CASSPGLGTGELFF

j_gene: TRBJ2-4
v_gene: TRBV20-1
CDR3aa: CSARDMSGSSKNIQYF

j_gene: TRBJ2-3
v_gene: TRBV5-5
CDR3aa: CASSSTGSRAQYF

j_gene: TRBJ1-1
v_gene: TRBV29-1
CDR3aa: CSVAVTIGTSTEAFF

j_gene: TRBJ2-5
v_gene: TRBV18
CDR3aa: CASSPNVQETQYF

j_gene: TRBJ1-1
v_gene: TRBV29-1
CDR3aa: CSVVVANTEAFF

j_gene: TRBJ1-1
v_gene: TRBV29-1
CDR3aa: CSGSTGGDTEAFF

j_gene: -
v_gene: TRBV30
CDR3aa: CAWTRFRDNEQFF

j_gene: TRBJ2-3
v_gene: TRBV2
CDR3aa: CASSQVLAGSDTQYF

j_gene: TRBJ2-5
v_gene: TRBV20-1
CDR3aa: CSAPPNPLETQYF

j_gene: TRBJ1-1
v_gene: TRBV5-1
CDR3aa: CASRGVEATEAFF

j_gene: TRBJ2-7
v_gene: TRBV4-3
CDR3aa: CASSPSSGTGVEQYF

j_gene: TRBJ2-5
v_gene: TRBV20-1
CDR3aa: CSASLLAGWGQETQYF

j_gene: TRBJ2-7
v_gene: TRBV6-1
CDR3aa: CASSSQGRVSYEQYF

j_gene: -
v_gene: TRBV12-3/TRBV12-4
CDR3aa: CASSLPGVHEQFF

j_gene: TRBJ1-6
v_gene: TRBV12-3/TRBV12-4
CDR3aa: CASSSGPNSPLHF

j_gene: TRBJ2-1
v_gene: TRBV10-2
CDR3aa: CASIPGQDYNEQFF

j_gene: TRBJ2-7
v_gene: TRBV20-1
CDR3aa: CSAKAGLYHYEQYF

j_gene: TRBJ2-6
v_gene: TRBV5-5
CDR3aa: CASSARTVMADRANVLTF

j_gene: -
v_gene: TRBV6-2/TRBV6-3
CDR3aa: CASSSPPHRTGYYEQYF

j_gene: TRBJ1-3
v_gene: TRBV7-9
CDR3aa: CASSFLPGTEGPGNTIYF

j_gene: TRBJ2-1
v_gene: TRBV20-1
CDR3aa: CSVKVDLGTGVPRSYNEQFF

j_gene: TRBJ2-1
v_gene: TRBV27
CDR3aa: CASSIEREGDEQFF

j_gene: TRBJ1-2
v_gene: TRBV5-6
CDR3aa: CASSIGTGIQYGYTF

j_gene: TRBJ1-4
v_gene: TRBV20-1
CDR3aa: CSARPGAGATNEKLFF

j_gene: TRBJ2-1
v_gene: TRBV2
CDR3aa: CASSVVNEQFF

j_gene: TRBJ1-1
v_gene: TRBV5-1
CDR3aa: CASGLYENTEAFF

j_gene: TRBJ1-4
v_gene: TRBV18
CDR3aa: CAGSPPNEKLFF

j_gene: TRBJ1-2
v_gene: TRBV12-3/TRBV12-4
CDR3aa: CASSYLKTGWNGYTF

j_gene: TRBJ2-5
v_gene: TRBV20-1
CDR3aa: CSTGGGETQYF

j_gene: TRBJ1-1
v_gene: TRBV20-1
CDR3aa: CSASAILGVGGDAAEAFF

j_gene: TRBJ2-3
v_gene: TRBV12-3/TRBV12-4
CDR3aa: CASSLAATGANTDTQYF

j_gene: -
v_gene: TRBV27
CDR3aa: CASSLFRLASYEQYF

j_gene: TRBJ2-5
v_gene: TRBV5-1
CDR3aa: CASSPQTGPETQYF

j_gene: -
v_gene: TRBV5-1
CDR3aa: CASSHKWPGQGMIYEQYF

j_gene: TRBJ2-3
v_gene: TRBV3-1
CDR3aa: CASSPQGVSDQKDF

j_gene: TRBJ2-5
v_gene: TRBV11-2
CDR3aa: CASSLDRLAVETQYF

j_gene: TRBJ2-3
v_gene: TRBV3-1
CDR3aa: CASSQELAYPTDTQYF

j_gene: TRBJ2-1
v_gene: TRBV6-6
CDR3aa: CASSYSMRNEQFF

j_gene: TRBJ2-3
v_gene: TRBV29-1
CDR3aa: CSGRSTDTQYF

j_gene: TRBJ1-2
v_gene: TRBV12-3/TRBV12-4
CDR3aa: CASSAPGPNYGYTF

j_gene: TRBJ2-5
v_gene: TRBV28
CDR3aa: CASSLGPRQTQYF

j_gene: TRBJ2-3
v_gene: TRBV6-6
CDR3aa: CASSYLAATSDTQYF

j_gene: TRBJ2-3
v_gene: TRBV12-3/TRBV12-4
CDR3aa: CASSTWRGTDTQYF

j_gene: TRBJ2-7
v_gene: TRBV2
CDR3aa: CASSEELGYEQYF